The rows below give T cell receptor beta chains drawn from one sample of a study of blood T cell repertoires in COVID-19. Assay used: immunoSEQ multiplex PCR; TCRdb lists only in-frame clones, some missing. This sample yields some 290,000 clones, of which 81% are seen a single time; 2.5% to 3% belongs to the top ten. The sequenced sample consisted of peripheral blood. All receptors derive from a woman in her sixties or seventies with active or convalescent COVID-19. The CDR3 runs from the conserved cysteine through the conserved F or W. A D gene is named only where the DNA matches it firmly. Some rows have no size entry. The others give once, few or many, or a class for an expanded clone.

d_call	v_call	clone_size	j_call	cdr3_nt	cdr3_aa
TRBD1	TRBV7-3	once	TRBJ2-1	TGTGCCAGCAGCGGGACAGGGGAGGCTCAGGCACAGTTCTTC	CASSGTGEAQAQFF
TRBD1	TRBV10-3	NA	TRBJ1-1	TGTGCCATCACCGAACAGGGGGCCCCGGCTTTCTTT	CAITEQGAPAFF
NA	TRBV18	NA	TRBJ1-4	TGTGCCAGCTCACCACGAACAGAAAATGAAAAACTGTTTTTT	CASSPRTENEKLFF
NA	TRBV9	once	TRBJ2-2	TGTGCCAGCGACGCCCCAGGGGACACCGGGGAGCTGTTTTTT	CASDAPGDTGELFF
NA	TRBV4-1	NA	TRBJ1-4	TGCGCCAGCAGTTCGGGGACAATGGGGCCCCCTGAAAAACTGTTTTTT	CASSSGTMGPPEKLFF
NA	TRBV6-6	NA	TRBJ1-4	TGTGCCAGCAGTTACGCGGACAGCAATGAAAAACTGTTTTTT	CASSYADSNEKLFF
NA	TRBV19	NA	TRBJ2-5	TGTGCCAGTAGTATAAGGTTAGGGGCCCAAGAGACCCAGTACTTC	CASSIRLGAQETQYF
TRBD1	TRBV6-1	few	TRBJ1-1	TGTGCCAGCAGTGACCCGGGACAGGGGATGAACACTGAAGCTTTCTTT	CASSDPGQGMNTEAFF
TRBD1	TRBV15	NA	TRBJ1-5	TGTGCCACCAGCAGACAAAGGGGGACAGGTTATCAGCCCCAGCATTTT	CATSRQRGTGYQPQHF
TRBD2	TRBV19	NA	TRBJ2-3	TGTGCCTCGGGACTAGCGGGGAGGAACACAGATACGCAGTATTTT	CASGLAGRNTDTQYF
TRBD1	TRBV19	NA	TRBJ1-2	TGTGCTGGACAGGGAGCCTATGGCTACACCTTC	CAGQGAYGYTF
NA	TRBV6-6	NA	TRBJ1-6	TGTGCCAGCAGTTACAACAGCGGTTCCCGCTTTTCACCCCTCCACTTT	CASSYNSGSRFSPLHF
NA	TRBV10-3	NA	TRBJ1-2	TGTGCCATCAGTGAGTCGTCCGTAGCGTTGAACTATGGCTACACCTTC	CAISESSVALNYGYTF
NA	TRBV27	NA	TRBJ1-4	TGTGCCAGCAGTTTGTATGCAGGAGAAAAACTGTTTTTT	CASSLYAGEKLFF
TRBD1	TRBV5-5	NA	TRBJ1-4	TGTGCCAGCAGCTTGGGACAGGGGGTTGAAAAACTGTTTTTT	CASSLGQGVEKLFF
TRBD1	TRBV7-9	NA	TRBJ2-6	TGTGCCAGCAGCTCAGGACAGGGGAGTGGGGCCAACGTCCTGACTTTC	CASSSGQGSGANVLTF
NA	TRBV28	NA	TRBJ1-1	TGTGCCAGCACCCTAGCGGCGTTGAACACTGAAGCTTTCTTT	CASTLAALNTEAFF
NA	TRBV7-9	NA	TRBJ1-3	TGTGCCAGCAGTCCTACCGTGTCTGGAAACACCATATATTTT	CASSPTVSGNTIYF
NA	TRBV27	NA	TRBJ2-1	TGTGCCAGCAGTTTAGGAGGGGCGCGTGAGCAGTTCTTC	CASSLGGAREQFF
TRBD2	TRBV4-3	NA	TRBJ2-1	TGCGCCAGCGGAAAGGGAGGGGCGGGTGAGCAGTTCTTC	CASGKGGAGEQFF
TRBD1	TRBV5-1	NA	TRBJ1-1	TGCGCCAGCAGCACTGGGACAGGGGGAACTGAAGCTTTCTTT	CASSTGTGGTEAFF
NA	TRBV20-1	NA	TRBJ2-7	TGCAGTGTTTCACAGGGCCACGAGCAGTACTTC	CSVSQGHEQYF
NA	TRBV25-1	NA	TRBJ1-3	TGTGCCAGCAGTGCCCGCTCTGGAAACACCATATATTTT	CASSARSGNTIYF
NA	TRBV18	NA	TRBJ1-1	TGTGCCAGCTCACCTAGAACCTGGACTGAAGCTTTCTTT	CASSPRTWTEAFF
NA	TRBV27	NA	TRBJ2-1	TGTGCCAGCGGCGGGCCCCCCGATGAGCAGTTCTTC	CASGGPPDEQFF
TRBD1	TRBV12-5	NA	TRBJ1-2	TGTGCTAGTGCCTTCTCCGGGACAGGGAATGGCTACACCTTC	CASAFSGTGNGYTF
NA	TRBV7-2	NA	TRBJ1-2	TGTGCCAGCAGCCCCTGGGGGGGCGACTATGGCTACACCTTC	CASSPWGGDYGYTF
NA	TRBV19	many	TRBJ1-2	TGTGCCAGTACGGACACGATGAACTATGGCTACACCTTC	CASTDTMNYGYTF
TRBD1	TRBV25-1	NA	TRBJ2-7	TGTGCCAGCAGTGCTGCCGGGACAGTATACGAGCAGTACTTC	CASSAAGTVYEQYF
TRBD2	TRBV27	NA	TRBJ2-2	TGTGCCAGCAGTAATAGCGGGTCCGACACCGGGGAGCTGTTTTTT	CASSNSGSDTGELFF
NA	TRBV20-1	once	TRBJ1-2	TGCAGTGCTAGAGACCCGGGGGGCTACACCTTC	CSARDPGGYTF
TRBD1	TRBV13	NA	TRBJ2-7	TGTGCCAGCAGCCCTGGGGGACAGGGCGCCTACGAGCAGTACTTC	CASSPGGQGAYEQYF
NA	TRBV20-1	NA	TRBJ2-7	TGCAGTGCTAGTGGACTCCAGAACCCCTCCTACGAGCAGTACTTC	CSASGLQNPSYEQYF
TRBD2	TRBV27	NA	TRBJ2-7	TGTGCCAGCCTACCTGTTAGCGGGGGGGTGTACGAGCAGTACTTC	CASLPVSGGVYEQYF
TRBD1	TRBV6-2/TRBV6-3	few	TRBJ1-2	TGTGCCAGCAGTCTCAAGGGACAGGCCTATGGCTACACCTTC	CASSLKGQAYGYTF
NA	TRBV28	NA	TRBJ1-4	TGTGCCAGCAGTTTAATGGGAGGAACAGAAAAACTGTTTTTT	CASSLMGGTEKLFF
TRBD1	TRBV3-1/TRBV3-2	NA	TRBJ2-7	TGTGCCAGCAGTCCCGGGACAGGGATCGAGCAGTACTTC	CASSPGTGIEQYF
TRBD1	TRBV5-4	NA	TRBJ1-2	TGTGCCAGCAGCTCGGAGACAGGGACCCTTAATGGCTACACCTTC	CASSSETGTLNGYTF
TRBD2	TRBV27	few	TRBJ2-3	TGTGCCAGCTGGACTAGCGGAACAGATACGCAGTATTTT	CASWTSGTDTQYF
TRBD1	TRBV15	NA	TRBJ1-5	TGTGCCACCAGCAGAGATGGACAGGGGGCTAATCAGCCCCAGCATTTT	CATSRDGQGANQPQHF
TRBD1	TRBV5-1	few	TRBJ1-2	TGCGCCAGCAGCTTGGGAGGCGGACAGGGGAAAATGAACTATGGCTACACCTTC	CASSLGGGQGKMNYGYTF
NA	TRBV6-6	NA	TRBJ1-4	TGTGCCAGCAGTTACTCGATCGGGTCCACTAATGAAAAACTGTTTTTT	CASSYSIGSTNEKLFF
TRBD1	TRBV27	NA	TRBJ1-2	TGTGCCAGCAAAGAACCGGGACAGGGGAAGGATGGCTACACCTTC	CASKEPGQGKDGYTF
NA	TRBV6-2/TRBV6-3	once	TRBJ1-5	TGTGCCAGCAGTTACGGCGGGAGTAGCAATCAGCCCCAGCATTTT	CASSYGGSSNQPQHF
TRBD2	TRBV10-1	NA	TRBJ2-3	TGCGCCAGCACTGGACTAGCTGGTGATACGCAGTATTTT	CASTGLAGDTQYF